This TCR beta chain stems from a study of cytomegalovirus exposure and HLA in healthy donors. A word on this clone: Its antigen is unidentified.

Among the approximately 110 subjects of the validation cohort, separate from the approximately 670-subject first cohort, were the donors. Study-level results: Associated with cytomegalovirus, according to the listing, were 150 to 200 TCR beta chains. Reports indicated that the classifier achieved high specificity and sensitivity in diagnosing cytomegalovirus status. First-cohort TCR clusters tended to co-occur in the 95 to 150 validation repertoires, a later analysis found.

Data came from immunoSEQ multiplex PCR; TCRdb stores just in-frame clones and leaves some out. The repertoire includes tens of thousands of clones, approximately 96% of them detected once, and approximately 0.95% sits in the top ten. The specimen sequenced was PBMCs. The clonotype was recovered from a man younger than 35 in good health and CMV-seronegative.

The CDR3, as DNA: TGTGCCAGCAGCACGAACGGGGGGGTGTCCTACGAGCAGTACTTC. Its translation: CASSTNGGVSYEQYF. This sequence joins TRBV11-1 and TRBJ2-7, with 8 bases matching TRBD2. Losses at the gene ends were 5 bases for V and 1 base for J; bases not matched to a gene: 7. Germline V gene sequence: CDR1 SGHAT, CDR2 FQDESV (reference sequence). CDR3 size: 15 residues.